This T cell receptor (beta chain) was identified in a study of CD8 T cells in ankylosing spondylitis. General observations from the study: A motif in TCR beta, a set of fewer than ten highly homologous variants, appeared characteristic of ankylosing spondylitis blood.

TCR beta libraries were made by quantitative 5'-RACE with molecular barcodes. TCRdb ran MiXCR on the 5' RACE reads and lists one entry per CDR3 protein. The sample lists 200,000 to 250,000 distinct CDR3 sequences; 18% were seen once. Turning to this clonotype: The antigen is unknown.

Germline values: CDR1 SGHDT, CDR2 YYEEEE. V gave up 4 bases and J gave up 0 bases, with 16 bases separating them. CDR3 length equals 17 residues. Sequencing input: blood, either unsorted or a sorted T cell fraction (not recorded which). J is TRBJ2-2 and V is TRBV5-6; D perhaps matches TRBD2 (5 bases). The clonotype was recovered from a male donor with ankylosing spondylitis. The CDR3 reads CASSGGREGSNTGELFF. CDR3 in DNA: TGTGCCAGCAGCGGAGGACGTGAGGGATCGAACACCGGGGAGCTGTTTTTT.